The clone carrying this T cell receptor beta chain was counted a few times. This sample was included in a study of T cells in Graves' hyperthyroidism and ophthalmopathy. RNA transcripts served as the template for amplifying TCR beta CDR3 regions. First-round RT-PCR targeting the TCR CDR3 was performed with the HTBI primer set. One entry per CDR3 protein results from TCRdb running MiXCR on the multiplex PCR reads. The sample yields 550,000 to 800,000 distinct CDR3 sequences, 15% to 20% seen once. The study excluded patients with uncontrolled infection, other autoimmune disease, pregnancy or lactation. The CDR3 has 17 amino acids. V lost 1 base to trimming and J lost 0 bases; unmatched junction nucleotides: 8. Germline lookup yields CDR1 SGHVS and CDR2 FQNEAQ.

This chain joins TRBV7-8 and TRBJ2-7; 8 nucleotides match TRBD2. Sample: blood. The TCR originated in a man in his late teens or twenties with Graves' hyperthyroidism. The CDR3 protein is CASSLGTSLESSYEQYF. CDR3 nucleotides: TGTGCCAGCAGCTTAGGGACTAGCCTCGAAAGCTCCTACGAGCAGTACTTC.